These 17 T cell receptor beta chains originate from one sample sequenced in a study of cytotoxic CD8 clonotypes in ibrutinib-treated CLL. Measured with immunoSEQ multiplex PCR; TCRdb has only the in-frame clones, and not every one. The sample contains 200,000 to 250,000 clones, 60% to 80% of which appear only once. The input for sequencing was PBMCs, taken after 12 months of ibrutinib treatment. The receptors originated from a human donor with chronic lymphocytic leukemia.

This chain's CDR3 is CASSESRGVTGQRAWDTQYF. CDR3 bases: TGCGCCAGCAGTGAGTCGAGGGGCGTAACAGGCCAACGGGCTTGGGATACGCAGTATTTT. The chain joins TRBV10-1 to TRBJ2-3; D is possibly TRBD1 or TRBD2 (5 bases each). Germline V lookup: CDR1 WNHNN, CDR2 SYGVQD (reference sequence). The CDR3 runs to 20 residues. The germline V and J ends were trimmed by 0 bases and 6 bases, with 28 bases remaining between them.

The V gene is TRBV27, the J gene TRBJ2-7, with 9 bases fitting TRBD2. J was trimmed by 3 bases and V by 0 bases; bases with no gene match: 9. Germline assignment: CDR1 MNHEY and CDR2 SMNVEV (reference sequence). This CDR3 has 17 residues. The CDR3 DNA reads as TGTGCCAGCAGTTTATCGCTGCGGGAGGGCCTTATCTACGAGCAGTACTTC. Translating it yields CASSLSLREGLIYEQYF.

CDR3 DNA sequence: TGTGCCAGCAGCGTAGAAGGCGGCTTCCCCCACGAGCAGTACTTC. It encodes CASSVEGGFPHEQYF. This chain joins TRBV9 and TRBJ2-7; no reliable D call. Deletions cut 0 bases from V and 5 bases from J, with 15 bases between. The CDR3 is 15 residues long. CDR1 is SGDLS, CDR2 YYNGEE, per germline.

The chain couples TRBV10-1 to TRBJ1-5; D is unclear. The CDR3 extends over 13 amino acids. Germline CDR1 and CDR2: WNHNN and SYGVQD (reference sequence). The V gene lost 3 bases and the J gene lost 4 bases, with 7 bases spanning the gap. DNA for the CDR3: TGCGCCAGCAGTGATGGAGGGAATCAGCCCCAGCATTTT. Amino acids: CASSDGGNQPQHF.

The chain couples TRBV7-9 to TRBJ2-7; the D is unclear. CDR1 SEHNR and CDR2 FQNEAQ come from the germline V gene (reference sequence). The CDR3 sequence is 14 residues long. The ends were cut back, 1 base at V and 2 bases at J, with 9 bases in the middle. In DNA, the CDR3 is TGTGCCAGCAGCTTAGTGGGCTCAACCTACGAGCAGTACTTC. Its translation is CASSLVGSTYEQYF.

Details on this clone: The sample carries other DNA sequences with the same CDR3. CDR3 coding DNA: TGCGCCAGCAGCTTGGACCTCTACAATGAGCAGTTCTTC. Amino acids: CASSLDLYNEQFF. This sequence joins TRBV5-1 and TRBJ2-1; D gene ambiguous. CDR3 length: 13 residues. V was trimmed by 0 bases and J by 3 bases, leaving 4 bases between them. Looked up from germline, CDR1 is SGHRS and CDR2 is YFSETQ. Supplemented by reference TRBV5-1 and TRBJ2-1, the full variable domain reads KAGVTQTPRYLIKTRGQQVTLSCSPISGHRSVSWYQQTPGQGLQFLFEYFSETQRNKGNFPGRFSGRQFSNSRSEMNVSTLELGDSALYLCASSLDLYNEQFFGPGTRLTVL.

CDR3 DNA: TGTGCCAGCGGACAGGGGGATGAAAAACTGTTTTTT. This sequence encodes CASGQGDEKLFF. The rearrangement joins TRBV19 to TRBJ1-4; 10 bases are shared with TRBD1. Germline values: CDR1 LNHDA, CDR2 SQIVND (reference sequence). V dropped 9 bases and J dropped 6; count of bases not matched to a gene: 1. This CDR3 has 12 residues.

This clone was counted only a few times. V gene TRBV5-6 combines with J gene TRBJ1-2, with D possibly being TRBD1 (5 bases). Trimming pared 4 bases from V and 2 bases from J, leaving 9 bases between. There are 13 residues in the CDR3. Germline CDR1 and CDR2: SGHDT and YYEEEE. CDR3: CASSLQVNYGYTF. The CDR3 nucleotides are TGTGCCAGCAGCCTACAGGTGAACTATGGCTACACCTTC.

The chain combines TRBV5-4 with TRBJ2-1, with 14 nucleotides matching TRBD2. The CDR3 has 15 amino acids. V dropped 3 bases and J dropped 6; count of bases not matched to a gene: 2. CDR1 SGHNT and CDR2 YYREEE come from the germline V gene (reference sequence). Here the CDR3 reads CASSWGTSGSNEQFF. The CDR3 DNA reads as TGTGCCAGCAGCTGGGGGACTAGCGGGAGCAATGAGCAGTTCTTC.

This sequence joins TRBV28 and TRBJ1-4; no firm D call. The CDR3 covers 16 residues. Trimming pared 6 bases from V and 7 bases from J, leaving 21 bases between. Germline V gives CDR1 MDHEN, CDR2 SYDVKM. CDR3 sequence: CASSHSPQSFVEKLFF. As DNA, the CDR3 is TGTGCCAGCAGCCACTCCCCACAGAGTTTTGTTGAAAAACTGTTTTTT.

Only one count was recorded for this clone. The chain joins TRBV28 to TRBJ1-1; D not resolved. Germline lookup yields CDR1 MDHEN and CDR2 SYDVKM. The ends were cut back, 6 bases at V and 5 bases at J, with 7 bases in the middle. This CDR3 has 11 residues. CDR3 amino acids: CASRRGTEAFF. In nucleotides, the CDR3 is TGTGCCAGCAGAAGAGGAACTGAAGCTTTCTTT.

This clone was detected once. This sequence joins TRBV11-2 and TRBJ2-7, with 7 bases that match TRBD1. Trimming removed 5 bases from V and 0 bases from J; junction bases left unmatched: 7. This CDR3 spans 15 amino acids. Germline lookup yields CDR1 SGHAT and CDR2 FQNNGV. CDR3: CASSRQGPSSYEQYF. CDR3 nucleotide sequence: TGTGCCAGCAGCCGACAGGGTCCCAGCTCCTACGAGCAGTACTTC.

The chain is built from TRBV11-2 and TRBJ2-3, with 8 bases matching TRBD1. The germline CDR1 and CDR2 sequences are SGHAT and FQNNGV. V lost 3 bases to trimming and J lost 6 bases; unmatched junction nucleotides: 8. The CDR3 loop spans 15 amino acids. The CDR3 DNA is TGTGCCAGCAGCTTTGGGACAGGTCTGACGGATACGCAGTATTTT. This encodes CASSFGTGLTDTQYF. Full variable domain (rest looked up from reference TRBV11-2 and TRBJ2-3): EAGVAQSPRYKIIEKRQSVAFWCNPISGHATLYWYQQILGQGPKLLIQFQNNGVVDDSQLPKDRFSAERLKGVDSTLKIQPAKLEDSAVYLCASSFGTGLTDTQYFGPGTRLTVL.

The chain is built from TRBV1 and TRBJ2-1; TRBD1 reflects the table's D call only, with no check against the DNA. TRBV1 is termed a pseudogene. This CDR3 is 12 amino acids long. In DNA form, the CDR3 reads TGCACCAGCAGACTCAGGGACAATGAGCAGTTCTTC. Amino acid sequence: CTSRLRDNEQFF.

This clone occurred once. The chain recombines TRBV5-1 with TRBJ2-7, with 11 bases that match TRBD2. CDR1 and CDR2 (germline): SGHRS, YFSETQ. CDR3 length: 15 amino acids. V lost 0 bases to trimming and J lost 4 bases; unmatched junction nucleotides: 3. The CDR3: CASSLVAGGMYEQYF. The CDR3 DNA reads as TGCGCCAGCAGCTTGGTAGCGGGAGGGATGTACGAGCAGTACTTC.

The rearrangement joins TRBV11-2 to TRBJ2-7, with 8 bases fitting TRBD2. The length of the CDR3 is 16 residues. Germline trimming cut 5 bases from V and 2 bases from J; bases unmatched to any gene: 11. The germline V gene encodes CDR1 SGHAT and CDR2 FQNNGV. This chain's CDR3 is CASSGGSRGLAYEQYF. CDR3 nucleotide sequence: TGTGCCAGCAGCGGGGGTTCGCGGGGACTAGCCTACGAGCAGTACTTC.

CDR3 bases: TGTGCCAGCAGTTACCGGGCTTCCTACGAGCAGTACTTC. Its translation is CASSYRASYEQYF. The chain carries TRBV27 and TRBJ2-7; no reliable D call. The CDR3 contains 13 residues. Germline V CDR1 and CDR2: MNHEY, SMNVEV (reference sequence). V was pared by 4 bases and J by 1 base, with 8 bases between.